This T cell receptor beta chain was recovered during a study of cytomegalovirus exposure and HLA in healthy donors. Findings and limits, study-wide: Later analysis showed most CMV-associated TCR beta chains appearing HLA-restricted.

As regards this clone: Its antigen is not identified.

Per the germline V gene, CDR1 is SGHTA and CDR2 is FQGNSA. The CDR3 runs to 18 residues. The trim removed 2 bases at V and 6 bases at J, leaving 16 bases unmatched. The primer mix had 60 Vbeta and 13 Jbeta primers. The assay was immunoSEQ multiplex PCR, and TCRdb's table has in-frame clones only and misses some. The table lists 85,000 to 100,000 clones, around 59% of them singletons, with roughly 2.1% in the top ten. This rearrangement joins TRBV7-2 to TRBJ2-3; TRBD2 agrees at 8 bases. This sequence originates from a human donor in good health. Material: PBMCs. The CDR3 loop reads CASSLKWSGGGWFDTQYF. DNA of the CDR3: TGTGCCAGCAGCTTAAAGTGGTCGGGCGGGGGGTGGTTCGATACGCAGTATTTT.